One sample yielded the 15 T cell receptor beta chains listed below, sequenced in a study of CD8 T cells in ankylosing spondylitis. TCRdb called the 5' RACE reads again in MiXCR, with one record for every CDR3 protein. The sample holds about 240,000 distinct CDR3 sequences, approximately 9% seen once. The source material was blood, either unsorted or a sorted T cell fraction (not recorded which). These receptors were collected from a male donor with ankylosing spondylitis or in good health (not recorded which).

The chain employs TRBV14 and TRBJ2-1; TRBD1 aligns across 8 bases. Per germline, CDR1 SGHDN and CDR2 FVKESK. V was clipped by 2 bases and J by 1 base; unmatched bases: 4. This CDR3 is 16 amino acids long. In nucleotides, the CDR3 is TGTGCCAGCAGCCAAAGACAGGGGAGGTCCTACAATGAGCAGTTCTTC. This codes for CASSQRQGRSYNEQFF.

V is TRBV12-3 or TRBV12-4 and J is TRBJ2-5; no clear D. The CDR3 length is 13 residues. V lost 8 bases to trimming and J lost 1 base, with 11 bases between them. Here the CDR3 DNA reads TGTGCCAGCCGCCCCGGAGCCCAAGAGACCCAGTACTTC. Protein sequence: CASRPGAQETQYF.

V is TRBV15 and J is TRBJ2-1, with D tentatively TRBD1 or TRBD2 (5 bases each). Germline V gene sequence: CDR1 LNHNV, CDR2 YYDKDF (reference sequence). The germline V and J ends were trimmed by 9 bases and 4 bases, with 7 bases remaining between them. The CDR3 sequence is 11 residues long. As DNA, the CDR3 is TGTGCCACGGGGGAGTACAATGAGCAGTTCTTC. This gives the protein CATGEYNEQFF.

DNA for the CDR3: TGTGCCAGCAGCTTGAGAGTCTCATGGGGGCCCGGGGTAGGCTCGAACACTGAAGCTTTCTTT. Its translation: CASSLRVSWGPGVGSNTEAFF. The gene calls are TRBV5-4 and TRBJ1-1; perhaps TRBD1 as D (6 bases). There are 21 residues in the CDR3. Germline loops: CDR1 SGHNT, CDR2 YYREEE (reference sequence). The V and J ends lost 1 base and 1 base respectively, with 29 bases between them.

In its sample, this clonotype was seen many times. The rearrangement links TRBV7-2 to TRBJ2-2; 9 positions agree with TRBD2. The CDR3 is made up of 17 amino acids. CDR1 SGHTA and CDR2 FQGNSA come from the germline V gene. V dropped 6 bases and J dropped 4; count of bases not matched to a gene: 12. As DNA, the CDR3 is TGTGCCAGCAGACCAAGCGGGGGGACCCAACGCACCGGGGAGCTGTTTTTT. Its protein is CASRPSGGTQRTGELFF.

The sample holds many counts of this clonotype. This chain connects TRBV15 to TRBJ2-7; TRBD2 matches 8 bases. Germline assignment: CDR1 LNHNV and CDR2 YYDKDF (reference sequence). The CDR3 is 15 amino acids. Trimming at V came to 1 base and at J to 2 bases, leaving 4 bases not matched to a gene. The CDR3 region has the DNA TGTGCCACCAGCAGAGGGGTCGGGAGGGCCTACGAGCAGTACTTC. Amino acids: CATSRGVGRAYEQYF.

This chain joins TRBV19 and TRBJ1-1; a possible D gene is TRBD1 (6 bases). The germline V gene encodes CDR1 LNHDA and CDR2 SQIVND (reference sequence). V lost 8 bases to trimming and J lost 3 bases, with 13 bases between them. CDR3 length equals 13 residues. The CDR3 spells CASEQGPYTEAFF. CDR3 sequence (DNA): TGTGCCAGTGAACAGGGCCCTTACACTGAAGCTTTCTTT.

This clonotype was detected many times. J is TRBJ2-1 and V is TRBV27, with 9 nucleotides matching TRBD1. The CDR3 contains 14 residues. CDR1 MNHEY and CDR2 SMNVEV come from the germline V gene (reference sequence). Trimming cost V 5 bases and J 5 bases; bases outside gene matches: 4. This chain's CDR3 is CASSHRDRDNEQFF. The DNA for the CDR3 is TGTGCCAGCAGTCACCGGGACAGGGACAATGAGCAGTTCTTC.

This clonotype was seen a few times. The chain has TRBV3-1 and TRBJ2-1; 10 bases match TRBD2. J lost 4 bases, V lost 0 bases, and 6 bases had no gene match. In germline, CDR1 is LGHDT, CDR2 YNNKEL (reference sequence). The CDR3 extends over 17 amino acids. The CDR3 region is CASSQEVAGGLYNEQFF. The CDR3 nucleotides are TGTGCCAGCAGCCAAGAGGTAGCGGGGGGCCTTTACAATGAGCAGTTCTTC.

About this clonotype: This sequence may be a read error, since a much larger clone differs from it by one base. CDR3 in amino acids: CASSAGHIGGELFF. For the CDR3, the DNA is TGTGCCAGCAGCGCGGGACACATAGGAGGGGAGCTGTTTTTT. V and J are TRBV7-2 and TRBJ2-2; D might be TRBD1 or TRBD2, each matching 6 bases. V lost 5 bases and J lost 8, with 15 bases in between. From germline, CDR1 is SGHTA and CDR2 FQGNSA. The CDR3 totals 14 residues.

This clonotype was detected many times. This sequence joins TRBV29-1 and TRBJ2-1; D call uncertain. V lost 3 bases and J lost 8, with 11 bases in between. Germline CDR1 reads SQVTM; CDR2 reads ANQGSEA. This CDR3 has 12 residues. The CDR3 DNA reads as TGCAGCGTTGACCCCTCCGCCGATGAGCAGTTCTTC. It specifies CSVDPSADEQFF.

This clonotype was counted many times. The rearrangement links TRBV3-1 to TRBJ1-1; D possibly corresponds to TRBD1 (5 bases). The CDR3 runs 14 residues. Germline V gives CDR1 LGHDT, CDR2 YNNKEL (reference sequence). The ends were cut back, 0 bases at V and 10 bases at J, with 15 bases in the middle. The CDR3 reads CASSQDTRGSRAFF. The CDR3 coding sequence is TGTGCCAGCAGCCAAGATACGAGGGGTTCGCGAGCTTTCTTT.

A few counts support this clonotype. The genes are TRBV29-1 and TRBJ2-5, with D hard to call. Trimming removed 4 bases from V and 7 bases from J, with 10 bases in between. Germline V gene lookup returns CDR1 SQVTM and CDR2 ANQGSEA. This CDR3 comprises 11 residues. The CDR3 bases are TGCAGCGTTGTGGGCGGCGGGACCCAGTACTTC. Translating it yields CSVVGGGTQYF.

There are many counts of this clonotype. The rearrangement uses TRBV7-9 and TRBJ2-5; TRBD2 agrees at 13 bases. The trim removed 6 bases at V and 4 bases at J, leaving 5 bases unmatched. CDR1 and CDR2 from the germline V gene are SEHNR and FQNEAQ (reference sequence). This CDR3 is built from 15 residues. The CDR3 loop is CASSIRLAGGETQYF. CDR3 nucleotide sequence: TGTGCCAGCAGTATCCGACTAGCGGGAGGAGAGACCCAGTACTTC.

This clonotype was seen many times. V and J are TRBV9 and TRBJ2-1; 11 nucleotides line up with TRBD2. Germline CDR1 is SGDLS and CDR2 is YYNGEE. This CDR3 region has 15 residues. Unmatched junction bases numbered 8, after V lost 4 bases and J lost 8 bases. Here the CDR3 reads CASSRTSGSHDEQFF. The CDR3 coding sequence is TGTGCCAGCAGCCGTACTAGCGGGAGTCACGATGAGCAGTTCTTC. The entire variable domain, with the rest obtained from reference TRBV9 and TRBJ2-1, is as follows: DSGVTQTPKHLITATGQRVTLRCSPRSGDLSVYWYQQSLDQGLQFLIQYYNGEERAKGNILERFSAQQFPDLHSELNLSSLELGDSALYFCASSRTSGSHDEQFFGPGTRLTVL.